These 32 T cell receptor beta chains were sequenced from one sample in a study of T cell repertoires and HLA-DP antigens. These receptors' antigens are unknown. TCRdb's copy holds only in-frame clones and misses some; the assay was immunoSEQ multiplex PCR. The sample shows about 73,000 clones, about four fifths of them seen only once. Sequencing was done on a sample of CD4+ T cells from PBMCs. These receptors originate from a man aged 55 to 69 in good health and CMV-seronegative.

The chain recombines TRBV7-2 with TRBJ1-5; D is unresolved. V lost 5 bases, J lost 7 bases, and 18 bases lay in between. The CDR3 contains 15 residues. Germline lookup yields CDR1 SGHTA and CDR2 FQGNSA. CDR3 region: CASSPDTDLVQPQHF. DNA of the CDR3: TGTGCCAGCAGCCCAGACACCGACCTAGTCCAGCCCCAGCATTTT.

The V call is TRBV21-1, the J call TRBJ2-7; the table's D call of TRBD2 was not tested on the DNA. TRBV21-1 constitutes a pseudogene. The CDR3 has 16 amino acids. The CDR3 protein is CASSLHLGLAVYEQYV. CDR3 bases: TGTGCCAGCAGCCTCCACTTGGGACTAGCGGTCTACGAGCAGTACGTC.

A single count supports this clone. The chain links TRBV4-3 to TRBJ2-3, with TRBD2 matching 16 bases. The J segment lost 6 bases and the V segment lost 4 bases, leaving 4 bases of the junction unmatched. This CDR3 has 16 amino acids. From germline, CDR1 is LGHNA and CDR2 YSLEER. The CDR3: CASSPGTSGGVDTQYF. CDR3 nucleotide sequence: TGCGCCAGCAGCCCCGGGACTAGCGGGGGGGTCGATACGCAGTATTTT.

V and J are TRBV7-2 and TRBJ2-7; 12 nucleotides align to TRBD2. This CDR3 contains 17 residues. The germline gives CDR1 SGHTA, CDR2 FQGNSA. J lost 3 bases, V lost 5 bases, and 11 bases had no gene match. The CDR3 region has the DNA TGTGCCAGCAGCAAGACTAGCGGGGGCTCGCCGAACTACGAGCAGTACTTC. Its protein product is CASSKTSGGSPNYEQYF. Using reference TRBV7-2 and TRBJ2-7 for the parts outside the CDR3, the full variable domain is GAGVSQSPSNKVTEKGKDVELRCDPISGHTALYWYRQSLGQGLEFLIYFQGNSAPDKSGLPSDRFSAERTGGSVSTLTIQRTQQEDSAVYLCASSKTSGGSPNYEQYFGPGTRLTVT.

The chain links TRBV15 to TRBJ2-1; TRBD1 matches at 11 bases. V shed 1 base and J 2 bases; nucleotides not matched to a gene: 1. The CDR3 extends over 16 amino acids. Germline V gene data show CDR1 as LNHNV and CDR2 as YYDKDF (reference sequence). CDR3 nucleotides: TGTGCCACCAGCAGAGGGGGACAGGGGGCCTACAATGAGCAGTTCTTC. Protein product: CATSRGGQGAYNEQFF.

In nucleotides, the CDR3 is TGTGCCACCAGTCCGGGGGCTAACTATGGCTACACCTTC. Translation gives CATSPGANYGYTF. The chain uses TRBV15 and TRBJ1-2; possible D gene TRBD1, 5 bases. This CDR3 has 13 amino acids. Trimming took 6 bases from V and 0 from J, leaving 8 bases between them. Germline V gene lookup returns CDR1 LNHNV and CDR2 YYDKDF (reference sequence).

The chain links TRBV5-1 to TRBJ1-5, with unresolved D. V lost 0 bases and J lost 3, with 10 bases in between. Germline CDR1 reads SGHRS; CDR2 reads YFSETQ. This CDR3 is built from 15 residues. The CDR3 DNA sequence: TGCGCCAGCAGCTTGGATTCGTTCACCAATCAGCCCCAGCATTTT. This codes for CASSLDSFTNQPQHF.

This chain joins TRBV5-1 and TRBJ2-7; 12 nucleotides line up with TRBD1. J was trimmed by 6 bases and V by 3 bases; bases with no gene match: 7. Germline CDR1 SGHRS, CDR2 YFSETQ. The CDR3 is 15 amino acids. CDR3 sequence (DNA): TGCGCCAGCAGCTCGGACGGGACAGGGGGCATCGAGCAGTACTTC. Translated, it gives CASSSDGTGGIEQYF. The full variable domain, completed using reference TRBV5-1 and TRBJ2-7, is KAGVTQTPRYLIKTRGQQVTLSCSPISGHRSVSWYQQTPGQGLQFLFEYFSETQRNKGNFPGRFSGRQFSNSRSEMNVSTLELGDSALYLCASSSDGTGGIEQYFGPGTRLTVT.

V and J are TRBV19 and TRBJ2-5; D may be TRBD1 or TRBD2 (6 bases each). The CDR3 sequence is 16 residues long. V lost 5 bases and J lost 2, with 18 bases in between. The germline V gene encodes CDR1 LNHDA and CDR2 SQIVND (reference sequence). CDR3 sequence reads: CASSPSGGQGQETQYF. For the CDR3, the DNA is TGTGCCAGTAGTCCCTCCGGGGGCCAAGGACAAGAGACCCAGTACTTC.

The V gene is TRBV5-1, the J gene TRBJ2-1; TRBD1 agrees at 7 bases. CDR1 and CDR2 (germline): SGHRS, YFSETQ. The V gene end was trimmed by 2 bases and the J gene end by 6 bases; junction bases not matched to a gene: 5. This CDR3 has 14 amino acids. CDR3 residues: CASSFDRVGNEQFF. In nucleotides, the CDR3 is TGCGCCAGCAGCTTCGACAGGGTCGGCAATGAGCAGTTCTTC.

Comments on this clone: The sample holds other DNA sequences that translate to the same CDR3. The rearrangement links TRBV5-1 to TRBJ1-3; D is unclear. In germline, CDR1 is SGHRS, CDR2 YFSETQ. V was trimmed by 5 bases and J by 0 bases, leaving 6 bases between them. This CDR3 region has 13 residues. The CDR3 coding sequence is TGCGCCAGCAGTGATCCCTCTGGAAACACCATATATTTT. Its translation is CASSDPSGNTIYF.

The chain combines TRBV18 with TRBJ2-5; 9 bases are shared with TRBD1. Germline V lookup: CDR1 KGHSH, CDR2 LQKENI. CDR3 length equals 14 residues. The V segment lost 3 bases and the J segment 7 bases; nucleotides outside the gene matches: 6. For the CDR3, the DNA is TGTGCCAGCTCACCGGGACAGGGTTCCGGGACCCAGTACTTC. It codes for CASSPGQGSGTQYF.

The chain combines TRBV5-1 with TRBJ2-3, with 7 positions matching TRBD1. The CDR3 is made up of 15 amino acids. Germline V gene data show CDR1 as SGHRS and CDR2 as YFSETQ. J gave up 1 base and V 4 bases, and 6 bases lay outside the gene matches. This CDR3 reads CASSHRGGGTDTQYF. The CDR3 DNA reads as TGCGCCAGCAGCCACAGGGGTGGGGGCACAGATACGCAGTATTTT.

This clone was detected only once. The chain combines TRBV7-2 with TRBJ1-4; TRBD1 matches 7 bases. Per the germline V gene, CDR1 is SGHTA and CDR2 is FQGNSA. The V and J ends lost 1 base and 6 bases, in that order; junction bases with no gene match: 8. The CDR3 has 16 residues. The CDR3 bases are TGTGCCAGCAGCTTAGGAAACTTAGGGACAGATGAAAAACTGTTTTTT. This encodes CASSLGNLGTDEKLFF.

The chain has TRBV15 and TRBJ2-5, with D unresolved. The CDR3 sequence is 13 residues long. Germline values: CDR1 LNHNV, CDR2 YYDKDF (reference sequence). The V and J ends lost 2 bases and 1 base respectively, with 5 bases between them. The CDR3, as DNA: TGTGCCACCAGCAGAAACGGCCAAGAGACCCAGTACTTC. It translates to CATSRNGQETQYF. The variable domain in full, with the rest retrieved from reference TRBV15 and TRBJ2-5, is DAMVIQNPRYQVTQFGKPVTLSCSQTLNHNVMYWYQQKSSQAPKLLFHYYDKDFNNEADTPDNFQSRRPNTSFCFLDIRSPGLGDTAMYLCATSRNGQETQYFGPGTRLLVL.

DNA for the CDR3: TGCGCCAGCAGCCTAACGGAGAGCGGGAGTGAGACCCAGTACTTC. This codes for CASSLTESGSETQYF. The chain employs TRBV5-1 and TRBJ2-5, with 8 bases matching TRBD2. The CDR3 sequence is 15 residues long. Germline CDR1 reads SGHRS; CDR2 reads YFSETQ. Trimming removed 4 bases from V and 5 bases from J; junction bases left unmatched: 10.

The genes are TRBV19 and TRBJ2-3; maybe TRBD1 (5 bases). V was clipped by 5 bases and J by 6 bases, with 12 bases between them. CDR1 and CDR2 (germline): LNHDA, SQIVND (reference sequence). The CDR3 spans 13 residues. CDR3 nucleotide sequence: TGTGCCAGTAGTCCCCGGACAACGGATACGCAGTATTTT. This encodes CASSPRTTDTQYF. The full variable domain, in which reference TRBV19 and TRBJ2-3 provide the parts outside the CDR3, is DGGITQSPKYLFRKEGQNVTLSCEQNLNHDAMYWYRQDPGQGLRLIYYSQIVNDFQKGDIAEGYSVSREKKESFPLTVTSAQKNPTAFYLCASSPRTTDTQYFGPGTRLTVL.

The rearrangement uses TRBV6-1 and TRBJ1-2; no firm D call. With 3 bases removed from V and 5 bases from J, the gap between germline ends came to 13 bases. Germline V gives CDR1 MNHNS, CDR2 SASEGT. CDR3 length: 14 amino acids. The CDR3 coding sequence is TGTGCCAGCAGTGACTGGGGATCCAATTATGGCTACACCTTC. Its translation is CASSDWGSNYGYTF.

The rearrangement uses TRBV28 and TRBJ1-1, with 7 bases aligning to TRBD1. The CDR3 totals 13 residues. Germline CDR1 MDHEN, CDR2 SYDVKM. V dropped 7 bases and J dropped 3; count of bases not matched to a gene: 5. CDR3: CASIRQGDTEAFF. In DNA, the CDR3 is TGTGCCAGCATCAGACAGGGAGACACTGAAGCTTTCTTT.

The chain couples TRBV30 to TRBJ1-1, with D perhaps TRBD1 (6 bases). The germline gives CDR1 GTSNPN, CDR2 SVGIG (reference sequence). Trimming stripped 3 bases from V and 11 bases from J, with 25 bases between. The CDR3 consists of 15 residues. The CDR3 DNA reads as TGTGCCTGGAGGAGGGCACAGGGCGAGCTCGGGGTGGCTTTCTTT. Amino acid sequence: CAWRRAQGELGVAFF.

The V call is TRBV19, the J call TRBJ2-1; D perhaps matches TRBD1 (6 bases). V lost 7 bases, J lost 4 bases, and 14 bases lay in between. The CDR3 is 14 residues long. Per germline, CDR1 LNHDA and CDR2 SQIVND (reference sequence). In DNA form, the CDR3 reads TGTGCCAGTACACCGGACAGTGGGTACAATGAGCAGTTCTTC. Its protein product is CASTPDSGYNEQFF.

CDR3 sequence reads: CASSSYRGSGNTIYF. The CDR3 coding sequence is TGTGCCAGCAGCTCCTACAGGGGTTCTGGAAACACCATATATTTT. The V gene is TRBV7-2, the J gene TRBJ1-3; 7 bases are a match to TRBD1. The trim removed 4 bases at V and 1 base at J, leaving 4 bases unmatched. The germline V gene has CDR1 SGHTA and CDR2 FQGNSA. The CDR3 loop spans 15 amino acids.

The chain joins TRBV4-2 to TRBJ1-2; D is unresolved. The CDR3 runs to 14 residues. V lost 1 base to trimming and J lost 8 bases, with 14 bases between them. Germline assignment: CDR1 LGHNA and CDR2 YNFKEQ. The CDR3 sequence: CASSQVEDSEGYTF. In nucleotides, the CDR3 is TGTGCCAGCAGCCAAGTAGAAGATTCGGAGGGCTACACCTTC.

The chain carries TRBV28 and TRBJ1-2; the D gene is possibly TRBD1 (5 bases). Per germline, CDR1 MDHEN and CDR2 SYDVKM. The CDR3 length is 14 residues. The V end lost 5 bases, the J end lost 4 bases, and 14 bases lay between the germline ends. The CDR3 here is CASSTPQGPYGYTF. CDR3 coding DNA: TGTGCCAGCAGTACCCCCCAGGGCCCCTATGGCTACACCTTC.

The V gene is TRBV19, the J gene TRBJ1-4, with D hard to call. Trimming stripped 5 bases from V and 8 bases from J, with 9 bases between. The CDR3 consists of 12 residues. Germline V CDR1 and CDR2: LNHDA, SQIVND (reference sequence). The CDR3 nucleotides read TGTGCCAGTAGTCTTCCCCCGGAAAAACTGTTTTTT. Translated, it gives CASSLPPEKLFF.

This chain connects TRBV4-1 to TRBJ2-1; D possibly corresponds to TRBD1 (6 bases). The ends were cut back, 4 bases at V and 0 bases at J, with 16 bases in the middle. This CDR3 has 17 residues. Germline V gene sequence: CDR1 MGHRA, CDR2 YSYEKL. CDR3: CASSLTGIGSSYNEQFF. CDR3 DNA: TGCGCCAGCAGCCTTACAGGGATAGGGTCCTCCTACAATGAGCAGTTCTTC.

The V call is TRBV5-1, the J call TRBJ2-7; weak D call: TRBD1 (6 bases). Trimming took 8 bases from V and 5 from J, leaving 17 bases between them. This CDR3 has 13 residues. Germline V gene sequence: CDR1 SGHRS, CDR2 YFSETQ. CDR3 sequence: CARGLQGPHEQYV. CDR3 DNA: TGCGCCAGAGGGCTACAGGGTCCCCACGAGCAGTACGTC.

This clone was seen a handful of times. This chain joins TRBV25-1 and TRBJ1-2, with a possible D match to TRBD1 (6 bases). CDR1 is MGHDK and CDR2 is SYGVNS in the germline V gene. This CDR3 spans 15 amino acids. V was pared by 4 bases and J by 4 bases, with 16 bases between. Written as DNA, the CDR3 is TGTGCCAGCAGTGGCCGTGGGGGGCGTATCTATGGCTACACCTTC. Its translation is CASSGRGGRIYGYTF.

The chain links TRBV21-1 to TRBJ2-1; TRBD1, the D gene given by the table, was not confirmed from the DNA. TRBV21-1 is reported as a pseudogene. The CDR3 loop spans 16 amino acids. In DNA, the CDR3 is TGTGCCAGCAGCTCGGAGGGGGACAGGGAGAGTGATGAGCAGTTCTTC. This gives the protein CASSSEGDRESDEQFF.

This clone was seen only a few times. This chain joins TRBV5-1 and TRBJ1-2, with D perhaps TRBD1 (5 bases). CDR3 length equals 14 residues. Trimming took off 4 bases at V and 5 bases at J, with 15 bases between the two ends. Germline CDR1 SGHRS, CDR2 YFSETQ. Here the CDR3 reads CASSHPGTEYGYTF. DNA of the CDR3: TGCGCCAGCAGCCACCCCGGGACGGAGTATGGCTACACCTTC.

The V and J genes are TRBV6-1 and TRBJ2-7; 7 nucleotides agree with TRBD1. CDR1 is MNHNS, CDR2 SASEGT, per germline. CDR3 size: 13 residues. The J segment lost 0 bases and the V segment lost 8 bases, leaving 4 bases of the junction unmatched. The CDR3 DNA reads as TGTGCCAGCCGGGACAGCAGCTCCTACGAGCAGTACTTC. Its translation is CASRDSSSYEQYF.

The chain is built from TRBV6-5 and TRBJ1-6; possibly TRBD1 for D (6 bases). CDR3 size: 13 residues. Trimming removed 5 bases at V and 10 bases at J, with 12 bases between. Germline loops: CDR1 MNHEY, CDR2 SVGAGI. As DNA, the CDR3 is TGTGCCAGCAGTCTCTACAGGGAATCACCCCTCCACTTT. This translates into CASSLYRESPLHF.